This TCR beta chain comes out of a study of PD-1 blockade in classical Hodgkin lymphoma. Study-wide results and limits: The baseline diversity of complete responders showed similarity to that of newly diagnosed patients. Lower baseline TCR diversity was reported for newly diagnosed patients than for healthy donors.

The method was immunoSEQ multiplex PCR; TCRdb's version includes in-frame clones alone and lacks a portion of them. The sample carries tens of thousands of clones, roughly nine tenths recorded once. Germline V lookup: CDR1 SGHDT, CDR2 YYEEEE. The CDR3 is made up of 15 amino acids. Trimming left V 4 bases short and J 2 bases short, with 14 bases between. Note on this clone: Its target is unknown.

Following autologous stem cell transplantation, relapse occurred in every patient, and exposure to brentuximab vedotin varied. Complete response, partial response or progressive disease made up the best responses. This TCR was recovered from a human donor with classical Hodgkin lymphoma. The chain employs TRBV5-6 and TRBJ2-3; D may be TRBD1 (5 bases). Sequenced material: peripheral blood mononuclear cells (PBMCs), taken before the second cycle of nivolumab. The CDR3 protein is CASSGQGFLTDTQYF. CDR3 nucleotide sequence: TGTGCCAGCAGCGGTCAGGGCTTCCTCACAGATACGCAGTATTTT.